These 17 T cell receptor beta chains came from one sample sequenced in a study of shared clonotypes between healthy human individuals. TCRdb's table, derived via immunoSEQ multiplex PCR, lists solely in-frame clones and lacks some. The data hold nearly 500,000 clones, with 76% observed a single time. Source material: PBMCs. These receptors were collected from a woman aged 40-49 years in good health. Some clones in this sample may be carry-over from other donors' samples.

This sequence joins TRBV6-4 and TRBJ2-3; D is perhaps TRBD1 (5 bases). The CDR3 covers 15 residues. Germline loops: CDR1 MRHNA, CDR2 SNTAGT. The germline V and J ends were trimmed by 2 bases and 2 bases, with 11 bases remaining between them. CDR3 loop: CASSDGASPTDTQYF. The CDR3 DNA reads TGTGCCAGCAGTGACGGGGCTTCACCCACAGATACGCAGTATTTT.

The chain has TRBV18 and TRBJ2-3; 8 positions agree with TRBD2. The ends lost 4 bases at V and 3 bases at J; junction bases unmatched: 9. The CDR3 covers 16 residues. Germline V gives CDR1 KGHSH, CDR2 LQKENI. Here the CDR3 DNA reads TGTGCCAGCTCACGGATGAGGTCTAGCGGGACAGATACGCAGTATTTT. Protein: CASSRMRSSGTDTQYF.

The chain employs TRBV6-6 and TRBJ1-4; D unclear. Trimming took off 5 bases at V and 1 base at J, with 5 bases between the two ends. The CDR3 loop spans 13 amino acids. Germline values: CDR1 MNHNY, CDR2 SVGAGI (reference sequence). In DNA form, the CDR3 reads TGTGCCAGCAGTACGGGAACTAATGAAAAACTGTTTTTT. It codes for CASSTGTNEKLFF.

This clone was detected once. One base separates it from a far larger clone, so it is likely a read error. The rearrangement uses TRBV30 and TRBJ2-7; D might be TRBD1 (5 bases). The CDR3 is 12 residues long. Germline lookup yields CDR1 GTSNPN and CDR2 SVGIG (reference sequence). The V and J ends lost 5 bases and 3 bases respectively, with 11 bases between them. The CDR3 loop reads CAWSQGRYEQYF. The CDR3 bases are TGTGCCTGGTCGCAGGGCCGCTACGAGCAGTACTTC.

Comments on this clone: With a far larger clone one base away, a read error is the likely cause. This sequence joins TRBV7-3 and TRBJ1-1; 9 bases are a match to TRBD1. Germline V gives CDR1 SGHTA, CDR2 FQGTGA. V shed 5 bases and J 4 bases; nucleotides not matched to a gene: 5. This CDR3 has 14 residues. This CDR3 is CASSQTGGSTEAFF. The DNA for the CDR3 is TGTGCCAGCAGCCAGACAGGGGGGAGCACTGAAGCTTTCTTT. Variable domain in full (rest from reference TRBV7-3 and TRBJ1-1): GAGVSQTPSNKVTEKGKYVELRCDPISGHTALYWYRQSLGQGPEFLIYFQGTGAADDSGLPNDRFFAVRPEGSVSTLKIQRTERGDSAVYLCASSQTGGSTEAFFGQGTRLTVV.

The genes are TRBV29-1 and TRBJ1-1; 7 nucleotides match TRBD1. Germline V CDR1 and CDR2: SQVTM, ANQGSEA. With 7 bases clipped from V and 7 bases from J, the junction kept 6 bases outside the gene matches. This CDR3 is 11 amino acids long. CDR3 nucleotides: TGCAGCGGTGCTGACAGGGTTGAAGCTTTCTTT. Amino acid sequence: CSGADRVEAFF.

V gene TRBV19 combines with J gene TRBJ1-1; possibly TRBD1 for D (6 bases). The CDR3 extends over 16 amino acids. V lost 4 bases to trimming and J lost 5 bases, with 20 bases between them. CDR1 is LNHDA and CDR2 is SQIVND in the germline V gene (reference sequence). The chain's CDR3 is CASSTWYGQYGTEAFF. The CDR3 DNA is TGTGCCAGTAGTACCTGGTATGGACAGTACGGGACTGAAGCTTTCTTT.

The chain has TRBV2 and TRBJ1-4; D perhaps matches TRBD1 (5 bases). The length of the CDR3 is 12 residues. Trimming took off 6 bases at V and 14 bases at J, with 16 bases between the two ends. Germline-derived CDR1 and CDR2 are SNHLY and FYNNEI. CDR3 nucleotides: TGTGCCAGCAGAGATGAGGGGTCAGCGCTGTTTTTT. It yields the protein CASRDEGSALFF.

The CDR3 DNA follows: TGTGCCAGCAGTTTACGGACAGGCGGCAATCAGCCCCAGCATTTT. Protein product: CASSLRTGGNQPQHF. The J gene is TRBJ1-5, the V gene TRBV28, with 7 nucleotides matching TRBD1. Losses at the gene ends were 2 bases for V and 2 bases for J; bases not matched to a gene: 3. Per the germline V gene, CDR1 is MDHEN and CDR2 is SYDVKM. The CDR3 is 15 amino acids. Complete variable domain (other parts from reference TRBV28 and TRBJ1-5): DVKVTQSSRYLVKRTGEKVFLECVQDMDHENMFWYRQDPGLGLRLIYFSYDVKMKEKGDIPEGYSVSREKKERFSLILESASTNQTSMYLCASSLRTGGNQPQHFGDGTRLSIL.

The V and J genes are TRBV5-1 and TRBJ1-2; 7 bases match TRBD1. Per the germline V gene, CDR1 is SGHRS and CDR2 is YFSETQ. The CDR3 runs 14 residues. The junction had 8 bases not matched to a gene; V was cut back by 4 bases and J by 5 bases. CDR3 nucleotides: TGCGCCAGCAGCCTGGGGACAGAAATTTATGGCTACACCTTC. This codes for CASSLGTEIYGYTF.

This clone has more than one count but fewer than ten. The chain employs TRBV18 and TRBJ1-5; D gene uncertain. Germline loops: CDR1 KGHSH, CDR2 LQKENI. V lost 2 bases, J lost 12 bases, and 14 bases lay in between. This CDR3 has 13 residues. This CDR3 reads CASSPSSAKGQHF. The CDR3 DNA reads TGTGCCAGCTCACCATCCAGTGCCAAGGGCCAGCATTTT.

This chain's CDR3 is CASSSPGQGGRAVTDTQYF. The CDR3 DNA is TGTGCCAGCAGTTCCCCAGGACAGGGTGGGAGGGCTGTTACAGATACGCAGTATTTT. The chain employs TRBV7-2 and TRBJ2-3, with D possibly TRBD1 on 8 matching bases. Germline V gene data show CDR1 as SGHTA and CDR2 as FQGNSA. Trimming shortened V by 6 bases and J by 3 bases, and 28 bases separated the two germline ends. The CDR3 length is 19 residues. The entire variable domain, with the rest obtained from reference TRBV7-2 and TRBJ2-3, is as follows: GAGVSQSPSNKVTEKGKDVELRCDPISGHTALYWYRQSLGQGLEFLIYFQGNSAPDKSGLPSDRFSAERTGGSVSTLTIQRTQQEDSAVYLCASSSPGQGGRAVTDTQYFGPGTRLTVL.

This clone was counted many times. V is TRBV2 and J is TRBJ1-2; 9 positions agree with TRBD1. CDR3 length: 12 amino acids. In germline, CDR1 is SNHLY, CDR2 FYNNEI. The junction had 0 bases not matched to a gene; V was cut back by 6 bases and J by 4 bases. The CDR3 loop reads CASRTGGYGYTF. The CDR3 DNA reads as TGTGCCAGCAGGACAGGGGGCTATGGCTACACCTTC.

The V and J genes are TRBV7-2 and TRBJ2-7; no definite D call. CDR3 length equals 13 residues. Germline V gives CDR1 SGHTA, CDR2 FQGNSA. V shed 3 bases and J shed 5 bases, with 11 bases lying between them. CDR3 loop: CASSLLPLNEQYF. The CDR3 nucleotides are TGTGCCAGCAGCTTGTTGCCGCTTAACGAGCAGTACTTC.

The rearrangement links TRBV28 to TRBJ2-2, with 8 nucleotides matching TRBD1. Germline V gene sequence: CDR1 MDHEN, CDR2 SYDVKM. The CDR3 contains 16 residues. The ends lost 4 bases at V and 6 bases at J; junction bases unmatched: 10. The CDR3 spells CASSSYGTGGAGELFF. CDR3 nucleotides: TGTGCCAGCAGTTCCTACGGGACAGGAGGTGCCGGGGAGCTGTTTTTT. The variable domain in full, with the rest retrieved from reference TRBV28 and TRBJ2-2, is DVKVTQSSRYLVKRTGEKVFLECVQDMDHENMFWYRQDPGLGLRLIYFSYDVKMKEKGDIPEGYSVSREKKERFSLILESASTNQTSMYLCASSSYGTGGAGELFFGEGSRLTVL.

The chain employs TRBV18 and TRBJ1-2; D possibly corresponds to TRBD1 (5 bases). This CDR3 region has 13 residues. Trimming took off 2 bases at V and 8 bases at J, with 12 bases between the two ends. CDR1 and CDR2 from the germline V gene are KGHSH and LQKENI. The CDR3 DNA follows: TGTGCCAGCTCACCAGAGACAGATTCCGGCTACACCTTC. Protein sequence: CASSPETDSGYTF.

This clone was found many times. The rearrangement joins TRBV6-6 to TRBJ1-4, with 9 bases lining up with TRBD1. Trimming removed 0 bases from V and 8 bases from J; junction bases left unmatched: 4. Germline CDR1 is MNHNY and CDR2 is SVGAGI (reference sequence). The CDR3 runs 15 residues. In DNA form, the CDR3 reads TGTGCCAGCAGTTACTCGACAGGGGGAGTGGAAAAACTGTTTTTT. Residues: CASSYSTGGVEKLFF.